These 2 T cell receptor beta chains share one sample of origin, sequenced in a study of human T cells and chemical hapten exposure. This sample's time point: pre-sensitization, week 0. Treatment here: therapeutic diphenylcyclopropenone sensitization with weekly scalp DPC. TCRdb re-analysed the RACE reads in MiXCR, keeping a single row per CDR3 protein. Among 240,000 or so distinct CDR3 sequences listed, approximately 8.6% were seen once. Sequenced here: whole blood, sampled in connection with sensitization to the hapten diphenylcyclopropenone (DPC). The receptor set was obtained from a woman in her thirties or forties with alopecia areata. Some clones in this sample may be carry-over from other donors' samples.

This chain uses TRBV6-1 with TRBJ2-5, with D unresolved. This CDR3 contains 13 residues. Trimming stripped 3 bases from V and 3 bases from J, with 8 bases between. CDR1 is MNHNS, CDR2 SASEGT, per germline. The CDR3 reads CASSDWSKETQYF. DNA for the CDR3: TGTGCCAGCAGTGATTGGTCGAAAGAGACCCAGTACTTC.

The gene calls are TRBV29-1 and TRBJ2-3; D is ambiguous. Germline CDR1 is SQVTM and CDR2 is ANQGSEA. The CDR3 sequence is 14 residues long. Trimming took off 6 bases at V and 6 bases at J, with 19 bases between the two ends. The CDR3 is CSVEIAQVGDTQYF. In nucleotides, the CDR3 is TGCAGCGTCGAGATAGCCCAGGTTGGGGATACGCAGTATTTT.